This TCR beta chain appears in the sequencing data of a study of blood T cells in healthy people across ages. Then a second PCR, running roughly 7 to 11 cycles, was carried out with a sample-barcoded 5' primer and a J-beta primer mix. TCRdb redid the calling of the 5' RACE reads with MiXCR, one entry per CDR3 protein. The sample lists hundreds of thousands of distinct CDR3 sequences; over 40% were seen once. For this clonotype: The target antigen is unknown.

Total RNA was isolated from each sample in quantities of at least 5 micrograms. Study-level results: CMV infection status of these donors was not known.

Per the germline V gene, CDR1 is DFQATT and CDR2 is SNEGSKA (reference sequence). The CDR3 sequence is 13 residues long. V lost 1 base and J 11 bases, leaving 17 bases between the germline ends. Sequenced input: blood. This receptor was obtained from a woman at least 80 years old in good health. The V and J genes are TRBV20-1 and TRBJ2-5; D not certain. The CDR3 coding sequence is TGCAGTGCTAGAGCTCTAGTCGGATATGAGCAGTACTTC. Protein product: CSARALVGYEQYF.